The 23 T cell receptor beta chains listed next were all sequenced from one sample in a study of a mutant IDH1 vaccine in newly diagnosed glioma. Antigens for these TCRs are unknown. Profiling relied on immunoSEQ multiplex PCR, and the TCRdb table lists in-frame clones only, not all of them. The data contain 100,000 to 150,000 clones, around 80% of them singletons. Indicated time point: week 11, during vaccination. A 20-mer mutant IDH1 peptide at 300 ug was injected subcutaneously with topical imiquimod. The sample consisted of PBMCs, taken from a glioma patient whose treatment included an IDH1 peptide vaccine. These receptor sequences come from a man aged 40-50 years with glioma.

V and J are TRBV10-3 and TRBJ2-1; D is unclear. Trimming took off 6 bases at V and 4 bases at J, with 10 bases between the two ends. CDR3 size: 13 residues. Germline CDR1 reads ENHRY; CDR2 reads SYGVKD. CDR3 protein: CAIRGGFYNEQFF. CDR3 in DNA: TGTGCCATCAGGGGTGGCTTTTACAATGAGCAGTTCTTC.

This clone was observed a single time. The chain has TRBV30 and TRBJ1-4; D is ambiguous. Germline V lookup: CDR1 GTSNPN, CDR2 SVGIG (reference sequence). This CDR3 comprises 14 residues. Trimming cost V 0 bases and J 3 bases, with 8 bases left between them. CDR3 amino acids: CAWSVVRANEKLFF. The CDR3 nucleotides read TGTGCCTGGAGTGTAGTTCGGGCTAATGAAAAACTGTTTTTT. The whole variable domain, remainder taken from reference TRBV30 and TRBJ1-4, is SQTIHQWPATLVQPVGSPLSLECTVEGTSNPNLYWYRQAAGRGLQLLFYSVGIGQISSEVPQNLSASRPQDRQFILSSKKLLLSDSGFYLCAWSVVRANEKLFFGSGTQLSVL.

The rearrangement uses TRBV12-5 and TRBJ2-2; D not certain. The CDR3 is 14 residues long. Germline CDR1 is LGHNT and CDR2 is FRNRAP. Trimming removed 7 bases from V and 5 bases from J, with 14 bases in between. Written as DNA, the CDR3 is TGTGCTAGTGCCCCTCACGTGCGTACCGGGGAGCTGTTTTTT. Its protein is CASAPHVRTGELFF.

The genes are TRBV28 and TRBJ1-5; 7 bases agree with TRBD1. V dropped 6 bases and J dropped 4; count of bases not matched to a gene: 9. From germline, CDR1 is MDHEN and CDR2 SYDVKM. The CDR3 is 15 amino acids. CDR3 sequence: CASSFPSGGNQPQHF. CDR3 in DNA: TGTGCCAGCAGCTTCCCCTCAGGGGGTAATCAGCCCCAGCATTTT.

The V gene is TRBV11-2, the J gene TRBJ2-3; 10 bases line up with TRBD2. CDR1 and CDR2 (germline): SGHAT, FQNNGV. Germline trimming cut 1 base from V and 6 bases from J; bases unmatched to any gene: 13. The CDR3 spans 18 residues. For the CDR3, the DNA is TGTGCCAGCAGCTTAGGCCGGTGGCTAGCGGGAGTCGGTGATACGCAGTATTTT. Translated: CASSLGRWLAGVGDTQYF.

V gene TRBV5-6 combines with J gene TRBJ2-7, with 7 bases identical to TRBD1. The V gene's germline CDR1 is SGHDT and CDR2 YYEEEE. The CDR3 has 13 residues. V shed 5 bases and J 3 bases; nucleotides not matched to a gene: 5. CDR3 in DNA: TGTGCCAGCAGTCGTACAGGGGTCTACGAGCAGTACTTC. Its protein product is CASSRTGVYEQYF.

V gene TRBV6-5 combines with J gene TRBJ2-7; D may be TRBD1 or TRBD2 (6 bases each). V lost 10 bases and J lost 4, with 20 bases in between. CDR1 is MNHEY and CDR2 is SVGAGI in the germline V gene. The CDR3 extends over 14 amino acids. The CDR3 nucleotides are TGTGCCATTTGGACGGGGGCCCCCGTTTACGAGCAGTACTTC. Amino acids: CAIWTGAPVYEQYF.

The CDR3 DNA is TGTGCCAGCAGTTTCTCTGGCTTTGGCACTGAAGCTTTCTTT. This translates into CASSFSGFGTEAFF. The chain recombines TRBV28 with TRBJ1-1, with no clear D. The CDR3 totals 14 residues. Deletions cut 3 bases from V and 4 bases from J, with 12 bases between. CDR1 and CDR2 (germline): MDHEN, SYDVKM.

The rearrangement uses TRBV2 and TRBJ2-7; D is unresolved. Germline V gene sequence: CDR1 SNHLY, CDR2 FYNNEI. V gave up 7 bases and J gave up 3 bases, with 13 bases separating them. This CDR3 has 13 amino acids. The CDR3 here is CASTDRPYYEQYF. The CDR3 nucleotides read TGTGCCAGCACTGATCGGCCCTACTACGAGCAGTACTTC.

The chain couples TRBV5-1 to TRBJ2-1, with 10 bases fitting TRBD1. Germline-derived CDR1 and CDR2 are SGHRS and YFSETQ. CDR3 length equals 13 residues. V lost 4 bases and J lost 5; bases outside the gene matches: 0. CDR3 sequence (DNA): TGCGCCAGCAGCGGGACAGGGGACAATGAGCAGTTCTTC. Translation gives CASSGTGDNEQFF.

In DNA form, the CDR3 reads TGTGCCAGCAGCTTGGTACAGGGCCACGAGCAGTACTTC. Its translation: CASSLVQGHEQYF. V usage is TRBV5-6 and J usage is TRBJ2-7, with D maybe TRBD1 (6 bases). The V gene's germline CDR1 is SGHDT and CDR2 YYEEEE. V gave up 0 bases and J gave up 5 bases, with 9 bases separating them. The CDR3 totals 13 residues.

This rearrangement joins TRBV4-1 to TRBJ2-2; maybe TRBD2 (6 bases). Germline loops: CDR1 MGHRA, CDR2 YSYEKL. This CDR3 has 15 amino acids. V was cut by 4 bases and J by 0 bases, with 9 bases left in between. The CDR3 bases are TGCGCCAGCAGCCTCGGAGGGGCGAACACCGGGGAGCTGTTTTTT. This translates into CASSLGGANTGELFF.

Written as DNA, the CDR3 is TGTGCCAGCAGTGAATCGATCCAGGTGAACACTGAAGCTTTCTTT. Translating gives CASSESIQVNTEAFF. J is TRBJ1-1 and V is TRBV6-1; D is unclear. The CDR3 runs 15 residues. CDR1 is MNHNS, CDR2 SASEGT, per germline. The V end lost 2 bases, the J end lost 0 bases, and 10 bases lay between the germline ends.

The rearrangement uses TRBV5-5 and TRBJ1-1; D is undetermined. The CDR3 loop spans 14 amino acids. The germline V gene encodes CDR1 SGHKS and CDR2 YYEKEE (reference sequence). Between the trimmed V and J ends, which lost 4 bases and 0 bases, there was a span of 10 bases. The CDR3 nucleotides are TGTGCCAGCAGCCCGGATTGGGTGAACACTGAAGCTTTCTTT. It codes for CASSPDWVNTEAFF.

The chain combines TRBV28 with TRBJ2-7; D may be TRBD1 or TRBD2 (5 bases each). The CDR3 covers 15 residues. Trimming removed 2 bases from V and 11 bases from J, with 22 bases in between. Per the germline V gene, CDR1 is MDHEN and CDR2 is SYDVKM. The CDR3 region has the DNA TGTGCCAGCAGTTTAGGGTTTACGGCGGGCCTAGGGGAGTACTTC. Protein product: CASSLGFTAGLGEYF. The full variable domain, with the rest looked up from reference TRBV28 and TRBJ2-7, is DVKVTQSSRYLVKRTGEKVFLECVQDMDHENMFWYRQDPGLGLRLIYFSYDVKMKEKGDIPEGYSVSREKKERFSLILESASTNQTSMYLCASSLGFTAGLGEYFGPGTRLTVT.

The V and J genes are TRBV21-1 and TRBJ1-6; TRBD1 is the table's D call and was not checked against the DNA. TRBV21-1 is noted as a pseudogene. The CDR3 is 19 residues long. The CDR3 DNA is TGTGCCAGCAGCAAAGATGGACAGGGGCGGCCCTCCTATAATTCACCCCTCCACTTT. It is translated as CASSKDGQGRPSYNSPLHF.

V usage is TRBV7-2 and J usage is TRBJ2-2; D may be TRBD1 (6 bases). Per germline, CDR1 SGHTA and CDR2 FQGNSA. The CDR3 totals 15 residues. V was shortened by 5 bases and J by 1 base, with 11 bases between the two germline ends. The CDR3 sequence is CASSRDTWNTGELFF. The CDR3 nucleotides read TGTGCCAGCAGCCGGGACACCTGGAACACCGGGGAGCTGTTTTTT. The full variable domain, with the rest looked up from reference TRBV7-2 and TRBJ2-2, is GAGVSQSPSNKVTEKGKDVELRCDPISGHTALYWYRQSLGQGLEFLIYFQGNSAPDKSGLPSDRFSAERTGGSVSTLTIQRTQQEDSAVYLCASSRDTWNTGELFFGEGSRLTVL.

The rearrangement joins TRBV7-8 to TRBJ2-1; D perhaps matches TRBD2 (6 bases). CDR3 length: 16 residues. The germline CDR1 and CDR2 sequences are SGHVS and FQNEAQ. V dropped 6 bases and J dropped 1 base, with 16 bases sitting between them. In DNA, the CDR3 is TGTGCCAGCAGTCCGGGGGACGGGGGTTCCTACAATGAGCAGTTCTTC. It encodes CASSPGDGGSYNEQFF.

The V call is TRBV5-6, the J call TRBJ2-5, with 9 bases identical to TRBD1. The CDR3 length is 14 residues. J lost 5 bases, V lost 3 bases, and 5 bases had no gene match. Germline loops: CDR1 SGHDT, CDR2 YYEEEE. The CDR3 is CASSSPTGGETQYF. The CDR3, as DNA: TGTGCCAGCAGCTCCCCGACAGGGGGGGAGACCCAGTACTTC.

The chain recombines TRBV20-1 with TRBJ2-3; D unresolved. V was cut by 3 bases and J by 5 bases, with 3 bases left in between. The CDR3 covers 10 residues. Germline V gives CDR1 DFQATT, CDR2 SNEGSKA (reference sequence). DNA for the CDR3: TGCAGTGCTAGGATAGATACGCAGTATTTT. Protein product: CSARIDTQYF.

This clone was observed a few times. This chain connects TRBV9 to TRBJ1-1, with D tentatively TRBD1 (6 bases). The CDR3 loop spans 15 amino acids. Looked up from germline, CDR1 is SGDLS and CDR2 is YYNGEE. V lost 3 bases and J 7 bases, leaving 19 bases between the germline ends. This CDR3 is CASSDPPGARVEAFF. Here the CDR3 DNA reads TGTGCCAGCAGCGACCCCCCGGGGGCGCGGGTTGAAGCTTTCTTT.

The V gene is TRBV6-5, the J gene TRBJ2-5; D is possibly TRBD1 or TRBD2 (5 bases each). V lost 6 bases and J lost 1, with 12 bases in between. This CDR3 contains 14 residues. Germline-derived CDR1 and CDR2 are MNHEY and SVGAGI. CDR3: CASSPRGPQETQYF. For the CDR3, the DNA is TGTGCCAGCAGCCCCCGGGGACCCCAAGAGACCCAGTACTTC.

The chain uses TRBV15 and TRBJ2-6; D is unclear. V lost 1 base and J lost 2, with 6 bases in between. Germline assignment: CDR1 LNHNV and CDR2 YYDKDF (reference sequence). This CDR3 contains 15 residues. For the CDR3, the DNA is TGTGCCACCAGCAGAGGTGAGGCTGGGGCCAACGTCCTGACTTTC. The encoded protein is CATSRGEAGANVLTF.